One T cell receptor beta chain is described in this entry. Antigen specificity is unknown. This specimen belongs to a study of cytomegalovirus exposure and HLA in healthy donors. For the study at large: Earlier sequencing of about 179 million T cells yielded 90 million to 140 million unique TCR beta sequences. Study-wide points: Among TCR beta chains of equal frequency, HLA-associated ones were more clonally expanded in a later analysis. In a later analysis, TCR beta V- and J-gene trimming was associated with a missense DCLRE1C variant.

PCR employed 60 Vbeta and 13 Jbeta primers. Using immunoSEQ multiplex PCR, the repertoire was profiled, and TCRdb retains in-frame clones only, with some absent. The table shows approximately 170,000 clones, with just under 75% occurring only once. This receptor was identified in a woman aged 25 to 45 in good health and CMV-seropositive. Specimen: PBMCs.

The CDR3 reads CASLGLLQETQYF. CDR3 DNA sequence: TGTGCCAGCCTAGGACTGTTACAAGAGACCCAGTACTTC. The chain is built from TRBV27 and TRBJ2-5; TRBD2 is a possible D gene (5 bases). Germline assignment: CDR1 MNHEY and CDR2 SMNVEV (reference sequence). The CDR3 length is 13 residues. V was trimmed by 8 bases and J by 2 bases, leaving 12 bases between them.